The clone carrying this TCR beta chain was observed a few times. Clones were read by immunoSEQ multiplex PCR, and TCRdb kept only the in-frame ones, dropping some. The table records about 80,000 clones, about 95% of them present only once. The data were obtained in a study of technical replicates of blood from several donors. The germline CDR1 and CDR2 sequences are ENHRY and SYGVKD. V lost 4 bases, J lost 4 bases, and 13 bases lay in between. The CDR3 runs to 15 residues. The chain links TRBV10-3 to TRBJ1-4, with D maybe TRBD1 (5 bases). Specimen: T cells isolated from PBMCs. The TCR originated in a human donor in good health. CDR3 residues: CAISATEQGNEKLFF. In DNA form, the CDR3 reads TGTGCCATCAGTGCAACTGAGCAGGGTAATGAAAAACTGTTTTTT.